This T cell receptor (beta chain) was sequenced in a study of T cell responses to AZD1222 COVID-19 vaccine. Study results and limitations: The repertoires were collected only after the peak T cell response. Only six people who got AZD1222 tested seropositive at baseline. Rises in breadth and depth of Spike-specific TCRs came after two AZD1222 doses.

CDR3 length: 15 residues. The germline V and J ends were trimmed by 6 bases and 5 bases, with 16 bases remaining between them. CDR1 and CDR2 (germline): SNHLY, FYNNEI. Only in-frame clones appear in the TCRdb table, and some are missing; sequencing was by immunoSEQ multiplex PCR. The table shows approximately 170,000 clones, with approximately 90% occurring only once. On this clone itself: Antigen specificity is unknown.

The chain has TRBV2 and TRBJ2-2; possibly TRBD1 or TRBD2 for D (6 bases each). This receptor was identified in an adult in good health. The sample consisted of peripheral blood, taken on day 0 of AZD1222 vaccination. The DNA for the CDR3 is TGTGCCAGCAGCGCCAGGGGCGCGGGGACCGGGGAGCTGTTTTTT. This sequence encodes CASSARGAGTGELFF.